These 8 T cell receptor beta chains were all obtained from the same sample, sequenced in a study of vaccination and CD4 T cells after COVID-19 (dated 2022 in TCRdb). The library was made by PCR. The sequencer listed for this sample is Illumina iSeq 100. The public reads were run again by TCRdb, first through fastp at Q25 and then through MiXCR, and only productive beta chains were kept. Records with the same CDR3 protein are collapsed into one entry carrying the most frequent genes and DNA. The sample yields some 29,000 distinct CDR3 sequences; under 60% were counted once. Together, the top ten hold 5.5% of the sample. This sample's time point label indicates: late sampling 161 to 241 days after vaccination in three convalescent patients. The source material was CD4+ T cells from blood, sampled about 7 months after SARS-CoV-2 vaccination. These TCRs come from a human donor who had recovered from COVID-19.

This chain uses TRBV10-3 with TRBJ2-7, with D unresolved. V lost 0 bases and J lost 2, with 8 bases in between. The V gene's germline CDR1 is ENHRY and CDR2 SYGVKD. The CDR3 is 14 residues long. For the CDR3, the DNA is TGTGCCATCAGTGAGTCCGGCAGAGCCTACGAGCAGTACTTC. This gives the protein CAISESGRAYEQYF.

This rearrangement joins TRBV28 to TRBJ1-2; no firm D call. Deletions cut 6 bases from V and 0 bases from J, with 17 bases between. CDR1 MDHEN and CDR2 SYDVKM come from the germline V gene. The CDR3 extends over 16 amino acids. Written as DNA, the CDR3 is TGTGCCAGCAGCCCGAACGGCACCCCAGCTAACTATGGCTACACCTTC. Translated, it gives CASSPNGTPANYGYTF.

This clonotype was counted between two and nine times. V is TRBV7-9 and J is TRBJ2-7; D remains ambiguous. Germline V CDR1 and CDR2: SEHNR, FQNEAQ (reference sequence). The CDR3 extends over 12 amino acids. Between the trimmed V and J ends, which lost 5 bases and 5 bases, there was a span of 10 bases. DNA of the CDR3: TGTGCCAGCAGCCTTCGATTCGACGAGCAGTACTTC. This translates into CASSLRFDEQYF.

The chain employs TRBV7-6 and TRBJ2-1, with D possibly matching TRBD2 (5 bases). Germline V gives CDR1 SGHVS, CDR2 FNYEAQ. The CDR3 spans 17 residues. Trimming left V 1 base short and J 0 bases short, with 13 bases between. The chain's CDR3 is CASSLGGLPSSYNEQFF. The DNA for the CDR3 is TGTGCCAGCAGCTTAGGAGGGCTTCCAAGCTCCTACAATGAGCAGTTCTTC.

This rearrangement joins TRBV6-2 or TRBV6-3 to TRBJ2-3, with D possibly being TRBD1 or TRBD2 (5 bases each). Germline V gene sequence: CDR1 MNHEY, CDR2 SVGEGT. The CDR3 loop spans 15 amino acids. Trimming removed 2 bases from V and 1 base from J, with 10 bases in between. The CDR3 is CASSYPGPGTDTQYF. For the CDR3, the DNA is TGTGCCAGCAGTTACCCGGGACCAGGCACAGATACGCAGTATTTT.

This clonotype came up once. The chain couples TRBV11-2 to TRBJ2-3, with D possibly matching TRBD2 (5 bases). Between the trimmed V and J ends, which lost 0 bases and 4 bases, there was a span of 11 bases. Per germline, CDR1 SGHAT and CDR2 FQNNGV. This CDR3 region has 15 residues. This chain's CDR3 is CASSLDGKEADTQYF. CDR3 bases: TGTGCCAGCAGCTTAGACGGGAAAGAGGCAGATACGCAGTATTTT.

The CDR3 DNA reads as TGTGCCAGCAGCAGTGGGACAGACGACTATGGCTACACCTTC. Protein: CASSSGTDDYGYTF. V gene TRBV5-4 combines with J gene TRBJ1-2, with 7 positions matching TRBD1. There are 14 residues in the CDR3. The junction had 6 bases not matched to a gene; V was cut back by 4 bases and J by 3 bases. The germline V gene has CDR1 SGHNT and CDR2 YYREEE (reference sequence).

This chain joins TRBV7-9 and TRBJ1-3; D uncertain. Germline values: CDR1 SEHNR, CDR2 FQNEAQ (reference sequence). V was shortened by 3 bases and J by 1 base, with 13 bases between the two germline ends. This CDR3 region has 16 residues. CDR3 bases: TGTGCCAGCAGCTTTAATCTGGTGGGATCTGGAAACACCATATATTTT. The encoded protein is CASSFNLVGSGNTIYF.